One sample yielded the 32 T cell receptor beta chains listed below, sequenced in a study of T cells in localized non-small cell lung cancer. Only in-frame clones appear in the TCRdb table, and some are missing; sequencing was by immunoSEQ multiplex PCR. The repertoire holds over 20,000 clones, 80% to 95% seen once, with around 3.9% in the top ten. This specimen was peripheral blood, taken before any cancer treatment. The receptors were gathered from a female donor older than 55 with stage II squamous cell lung carcinoma.

J is TRBJ2-1 and V is TRBV18; D is unresolved. The V gene's germline CDR1 is KGHSH and CDR2 LQKENI. The V gene lost 5 bases and the J gene lost 9 bases, with 11 bases spanning the gap. CDR3 size: 12 residues. The CDR3 DNA reads as TGTGCCAGCTCATCTAGTGAGGTTGAGCAGTTCTTC. It encodes CASSSSEVEQFF. The whole variable domain, filled in from reference TRBV18 and TRBJ2-1, reads NAGVMQNPRHLVRRRGQEARLRCSPMKGHSHVYWYRQLPEEGLKFMVYLQKENIIDESGMPKERFSAEFPKEGPSILRIQQVVRGDSAAYFCASSSSEVEQFFGPGTRLTVL.

The V gene is TRBV29-1, the J gene TRBJ1-1; the D gene is possibly TRBD1 (5 bases). With 6 bases removed from V and 8 bases from J, the gap between germline ends came to 10 bases. This CDR3 has 10 residues. Germline-derived CDR1 and CDR2 are SQVTM and ANQGSEA. CDR3 sequence (DNA): TGCAGCGTGTGGGACCGAGAAGCTTTCTTT. This sequence encodes CSVWDREAFF.

The V gene is TRBV10-2, the J gene TRBJ1-1; 7 nucleotides line up with TRBD1. The J segment lost 11 bases and the V segment lost 4 bases, leaving 7 bases of the junction unmatched. The germline gives CDR1 WSHSY, CDR2 SAAADI. The length of the CDR3 is 12 residues. CDR3 sequence (DNA): TGCGCCAGCAGTGCCCAGGGGGATAGGGCTTTCTTT. Translating gives CASSAQGDRAFF.

This chain uses TRBV5-1 with TRBJ1-1; D is ambiguous. Germline loops: CDR1 SGHRS, CDR2 YFSETQ. V gave up 4 bases and J gave up 8 bases, with 21 bases separating them. The CDR3 loop spans 15 amino acids. CDR3 sequence: CASSEINKGFSEAFF. CDR3 nucleotides: TGCGCCAGCAGCGAAATTAACAAAGGGTTCTCCGAAGCTTTCTTT. The full variable domain, in which reference TRBV5-1 and TRBJ1-1 provide the parts outside the CDR3, is KAGVTQTPRYLIKTRGQQVTLSCSPISGHRSVSWYQQTPGQGLQFLFEYFSETQRNKGNFPGRFSGRQFSNSRSEMNVSTLELGDSALYLCASSEINKGFSEAFFGQGTRLTVV.

This clone was detected only once. CDR3 nucleotides: TGCGCCAGCAGCCAAGATCGCAGGAATAATTCACCCCTCCACTTT. Translating it yields CASSQDRRNNSPLHF. This rearrangement joins TRBV4-1 to TRBJ1-6; no clear D. CDR1 MGHRA and CDR2 YSYEKL come from the germline V gene. This CDR3 has 15 residues. V lost 0 bases to trimming and J lost 5 bases, with 8 bases between them.

This clone was seen a single time. V is TRBV5-1 and J is TRBJ1-6; D call uncertain. V was trimmed by 0 bases and J by 10 bases, leaving 14 bases between them. The germline V gene encodes CDR1 SGHRS and CDR2 YFSETQ. This CDR3 has 15 residues. CDR3 in amino acids: CASSLETLRGSPLHF. The DNA for the CDR3 is TGCGCCAGCAGCTTGGAGACTTTGAGAGGCTCACCCCTCCACTTT.

V is TRBV2 and J is TRBJ2-3; D is perhaps TRBD2 (5 bases). The length of the CDR3 is 15 residues. Trimming took 10 bases from V and 4 from J, leaving 21 bases between them. The germline CDR1 and CDR2 sequences are SNHLY and FYNNEI. CDR3 sequence: CATQLDEGPPDTQYF. The DNA for the CDR3 is TGTGCCACCCAGCTAGACGAGGGCCCCCCAGATACGCAGTATTTT.

The chain is built from TRBV6-5 and TRBJ1-1, with D possibly matching TRBD1 (5 bases). Trimming pared 0 bases from V and 6 bases from J, leaving 8 bases between. The germline CDR1 and CDR2 sequences are MNHEY and SVGAGI. The CDR3 is 13 residues long. The CDR3 protein is CASSYSRGAEAFF. The DNA for the CDR3 is TGTGCCAGCAGTTACTCGCGGGGCGCTGAAGCTTTCTTT.

The V call is TRBV28, the J call TRBJ2-7; D gene ambiguous. Germline V gene sequence: CDR1 MDHEN, CDR2 SYDVKM. CDR3 size: 11 residues. V lost 4 bases and J lost 3, with 4 bases in between. The chain's CDR3 is CASSSLYEQYF. The CDR3 nucleotides read TGTGCCAGCAGTTCCCTCTACGAGCAGTACTTC.

The rearrangement uses TRBV18 and TRBJ2-5, with D possibly being TRBD2 (6 bases). V shed 1 base and J shed 0 bases, with 18 bases lying between them. The CDR3 loop spans 18 amino acids. The germline V gene encodes CDR1 KGHSH and CDR2 LQKENI. The CDR3 region is CASSPQLWAGGDQETQYF. The CDR3 DNA reads as TGTGCCAGCTCACCACAACTTTGGGCTGGCGGGGACCAAGAGACCCAGTACTTC.

This chain links TRBV6-1 with TRBJ2-1; 7 bases fit TRBD2. This CDR3 contains 15 residues. J lost 7 bases, V lost 3 bases, and 9 bases had no gene match. Germline V gene lookup returns CDR1 MNHNS and CDR2 SASEGT. The CDR3 DNA reads TGTGCCAGCAGTGAGACTAGCAGAGAGTATAATGAGCAGTTCTTC. Protein: CASSETSREYNEQFF.

The chain employs TRBV9 and TRBJ2-3; TRBD1 matches 8 bases. The germline CDR1 and CDR2 sequences are SGDLS and YYNGEE. The V segment lost 4 bases and the J segment 6 bases; nucleotides outside the gene matches: 7. This CDR3 has 14 residues. The CDR3 spells CASSLMGQADTQYF. In DNA form, the CDR3 reads TGTGCCAGCAGCTTAATGGGACAGGCGGATACGCAGTATTTT.

J is TRBJ1-1 and V is TRBV7-9; D remains unclear. V lost 5 bases and J lost 2, with 12 bases in between. The germline V gene encodes CDR1 SEHNR and CDR2 FQNEAQ (reference sequence). This CDR3 has 14 amino acids. CDR3 sequence: CASSQGRANTEAFF. CDR3 in DNA: TGTGCCAGCAGCCAAGGACGAGCTAACACTGAAGCTTTCTTT.

V and J are TRBV28 and TRBJ1-5; tentatively, D is TRBD1 (5 bases). Germline CDR1 and CDR2: MDHEN and SYDVKM. The germline V and J ends were trimmed by 6 bases and 7 bases, with 16 bases remaining between them. The CDR3 totals 14 residues. The CDR3 sequence: CASSLGSGNQPQHF. The CDR3 nucleotides read TGTGCCAGCAGCTTAGGGTCAGGGAACCAGCCCCAGCATTTT.

This CDR3 reads CASSRGLAAQETQYF. The DNA for the CDR3 is TGTGCCAGCAGCCGGGGACTAGCGGCCCAAGAGACCCAGTACTTC. The V call is TRBV7-3, the J call TRBJ2-5; TRBD2 agrees at 11 bases. Germline CDR1 SGHTA, CDR2 FQGTGA. With V trimmed by 5 bases and J by 1 base, 3 bases remained unmatched. The CDR3 is made up of 15 amino acids. Drawing the rest from reference TRBV7-3 and TRBJ2-5, the complete variable domain is GAGVSQTPSNKVTEKGKYVELRCDPISGHTALYWYRQSLGQGPEFLIYFQGTGAADDSGLPNDRFFAVRPEGSVSTLKIQRTERGDSAVYLCASSRGLAAQETQYFGPGTRLLVL.

V is TRBV7-9 and J is TRBJ1-1, with D perhaps TRBD1 (6 bases). The CDR3 runs to 16 residues. Germline CDR1 is SEHNR and CDR2 is FQNEAQ (reference sequence). The V gene lost 1 base and the J gene lost 1 base, with 13 bases spanning the gap. CDR3 protein: CASSLGQVGKNTEAFF. The DNA for the CDR3 is TGTGCCAGCAGCTTAGGACAGGTTGGGAAGAACACTGAAGCTTTCTTT.

The rearrangement uses TRBV4-2 and TRBJ2-7, with D unclear. The V gene's germline CDR1 is LGHNA and CDR2 YNFKEQ. This CDR3 has 13 amino acids. Deletions cut 0 bases from V and 2 bases from J, with 5 bases between. The CDR3, as DNA: TGTGCCAGCAGCCAAGATGGGCCCTACGAGCAGTACTTC. Translation: CASSQDGPYEQYF.

V gene TRBV9 combines with J gene TRBJ2-2; D unresolved. Germline V CDR1 and CDR2: SGDLS, YYNGEE. There are 16 residues in the CDR3. V shed 0 bases and J shed 5 bases, with 14 bases lying between them. The CDR3 DNA follows: TGTGCCAGCAGCGTAGGACCCAATATAAGAACCGGGGAGCTGTTTTTT. The encoded protein is CASSVGPNIRTGELFF.

The V gene is TRBV5-1, the J gene TRBJ2-3; TRBD2 matches at 8 bases. Looked up from germline, CDR1 is SGHRS and CDR2 is YFSETQ. Unmatched junction bases numbered 8, after V lost 0 bases and J lost 2 bases. The CDR3 has 17 residues. The CDR3 protein is CASSLGLAGADTDTQYF. The CDR3 bases are TGCGCCAGCAGCTTGGGTCTAGCGGGCGCAGACACAGATACGCAGTATTTT. The whole variable domain, filled in from reference TRBV5-1 and TRBJ2-3, reads KAGVTQTPRYLIKTRGQQVTLSCSPISGHRSVSWYQQTPGQGLQFLFEYFSETQRNKGNFPGRFSGRQFSNSRSEMNVSTLELGDSALYLCASSLGLAGADTDTQYFGPGTRLTVL.

The CDR3 DNA reads as TGTGCCAGCAGCGAGGTGGGGGCCTACAATGAGCAGTTCTTC. It encodes CASSEVGAYNEQFF. The rearrangement uses TRBV6-5 and TRBJ2-1; perhaps D is TRBD1 or TRBD2 (5 bases each). Germline lookup yields CDR1 MNHEY and CDR2 SVGAGI. V gave up 6 bases and J gave up 2 bases, with 11 bases separating them. The CDR3 has 14 amino acids.

This chain links TRBV7-9 with TRBJ2-1, with no clear D. The CDR3 length is 15 residues. V lost 1 base, J lost 5 bases, and 12 bases lay in between. Germline V gives CDR1 SEHNR, CDR2 FQNEAQ (reference sequence). CDR3 in DNA: TGTGCCAGCAGCTTAGTGCCGCGGAGAGACAATGAGCAGTTCTTC. Translated, it gives CASSLVPRRDNEQFF.

The gene calls are TRBV2 and TRBJ1-2, with a weak D call TRBD1 (5 bases). Germline CDR1 reads SNHLY; CDR2 reads FYNNEI. V was cut by 6 bases and J by 0 bases, with 11 bases left in between. The CDR3 covers 14 residues. The CDR3 coding sequence is TGTGCCAGCAGCCAAGGGGTTTCTAACTATGGCTACACCTTC. It codes for CASSQGVSNYGYTF.

The chain has TRBV12-5 and TRBJ1-5; D possibly corresponds to TRBD1 (6 bases). V shed 6 bases and J shed 4 bases, with 10 bases lying between them. The CDR3 is 13 residues long. Germline values: CDR1 LGHNT, CDR2 FRNRAP. The CDR3 reads CASGGRGNQPQHF. Here the CDR3 DNA reads TGTGCTAGTGGCGGGAGGGGGAATCAGCCCCAGCATTTT.

The V gene is TRBV2, the J gene TRBJ2-1; the D call may be TRBD1 or TRBD2 (6 bases each). CDR1 is SNHLY, CDR2 FYNNEI, per germline. CDR3 length: 13 residues. Trimming left V 0 bases short and J 11 bases short, with 11 bases between. The CDR3 region is CASSEARDTKQFF. For the CDR3, the DNA is TGTGCCAGCAGTGAAGCGCGGGACACCAAGCAGTTCTTC.

The J gene is TRBJ2-3, the V gene TRBV5-1; D gene unclear. The CDR3 totals 12 residues. Germline V gene data show CDR1 as SGHRS and CDR2 as YFSETQ. Trimming stripped 2 bases from V and 2 bases from J, with 3 bases between. CDR3 sequence: CASSFHTDTQYF. DNA of the CDR3: TGCGCCAGCAGCTTCCACACAGATACGCAGTATTTT.

This chain joins TRBV7-2 and TRBJ2-5; perhaps TRBD2 as D (6 bases). Trimming left V 2 bases short and J 5 bases short, with 12 bases between. The CDR3 consists of 14 residues. CDR1 is SGHTA, CDR2 FQGNSA, per germline. This chain's CDR3 is CASSLSGRGETQYF. The CDR3 nucleotides are TGTGCCAGCAGCTTATCGGGCCGGGGGGAGACCCAGTACTTC.

The V and J genes are TRBV9 and TRBJ1-6; tentative D call: TRBD1 (6 bases). Germline V CDR1 and CDR2: SGDLS, YYNGEE. V lost 0 bases and J lost 7, with 11 bases in between. The CDR3 covers 15 residues. The CDR3 is CASSVDPRGNSPLHF. DNA of the CDR3: TGTGCCAGCAGCGTAGACCCCAGGGGCAATTCACCCCTCCACTTT. Full variable domain (remainder filled in from reference TRBV9 and TRBJ1-6): DSGVTQTPKHLITATGQRVTLRCSPRSGDLSVYWYQQSLDQGLQFLIQYYNGEERAKGNILERFSAQQFPDLHSELNLSSLELGDSALYFCASSVDPRGNSPLHFGNGTRLTVT.

The rearrangement joins TRBV27 to TRBJ1-6, with TRBD1 identical over 10 bases. CDR1 and CDR2 from the germline V gene are MNHEY and SMNVEV (reference sequence). Trimming at V came to 5 bases and at J to 9 bases, leaving 7 bases not matched to a gene. This CDR3 contains 15 residues. The CDR3 DNA follows: TGTGCCAGCAGTCCCCGGGACAGGGGTAGTTCACCCCTCCACTTT. Residues: CASSPRDRGSSPLHF.

The gene calls are TRBV11-2 and TRBJ1-2, with D unresolved. CDR1 is SGHAT, CDR2 FQNNGV, per germline. V was shortened by 6 bases and J by 4 bases, with 12 bases between the two germline ends. CDR3 length: 13 residues. In DNA, the CDR3 is TGTGCCAGCAGTCAACCCGCCTCCTATGGCTACACCTTC. Translated: CASSQPASYGYTF.

This chain links TRBV29-1 with TRBJ2-3, with TRBD2 identical over 10 bases. The CDR3 contains 15 residues. Trimming cost V 1 base and J 0 bases; bases outside gene matches: 1. CDR1 SQVTM and CDR2 ANQGSEA come from the germline V gene. The CDR3 loop is CSVEGTSGSTDTQYF. The CDR3 DNA reads TGCAGCGTTGAAGGGACTAGCGGTAGCACAGATACGCAGTATTTT.

This clone was seen more than once but under ten times. The V and J genes are TRBV5-4 and TRBJ2-1; the D gene is possibly TRBD2 (7 bases). The CDR3 loop spans 18 amino acids. V was clipped by 4 bases and J by 0 bases, with 20 bases between them. Germline V gives CDR1 SGHNT, CDR2 YYREEE (reference sequence). CDR3: CASSLGGLAASSYNEQFF. Here the CDR3 DNA reads TGTGCCAGCAGCCTGGGGGGGCTAGCGGCCAGCTCCTACAATGAGCAGTTCTTC.

V is TRBV4-2 and J is TRBJ2-3; 7 bases match TRBD2. From germline, CDR1 is LGHNA and CDR2 YNFKEQ. The CDR3 covers 17 residues. The V and J ends lost 0 bases and 1 base, in that order; junction bases with no gene match: 7. In DNA form, the CDR3 reads TGTGCCAGCAGCCAAGAGAGGGGAGGGCCCGGCACAGATACGCAGTATTTT. As protein: CASSQERGGPGTDTQYF.